Listed here is a single T cell receptor (beta chain). Its antigen is unknown. Base qualities are not at hand, and no much larger clone is one base apart. TCRbeta CDR3 regions were amplified from genomic DNA by means of the immunoSEQ Assay, a bias-controlled multiplex PCR. Processing in the source paper ran as follows. Nucleated cell counts per sample were estimated from amplification of reference gene primers within the assay. Sequence reads were collapsed and filtered to measure the absolute abundance of every unique TCRbeta CDR3 rearrangement. For each sample, productive Simpson clonality was calculated as the square root of Simpson's diversity index across productive rearrangements. As stored in TCRdb, this immuneACCESS dataset retains in-frame rearrangements with V and J assigned. A fraction of the clones does not appear; measured against another copy, unresolved V genes explain less than half of the discrepancy, and the remainder lacks a known reason. That table supplies the V and J calls and clone size; D and trimming were determined from the DNA. For this sample there are about 55,000 clones; about nine tenths appear just once. The top ten clones comprise 8.5% of the sample.

CDR1 SGDLS and CDR2 YYNGEE are derived from the germline V gene. There are 17 amino acids in the CDR3, from cysteine to phenylalanine inclusive. The DNA shown is the 51-base CDR3, in frame from base 1. Here V drops 2 bases and J drops 7 bases, and the junction holds 10 bases not matched to any gene. This entry belongs to a study of blood T cell repertoires in COVID-19 (dated by TCRdb to 2018 to 2021). General notes on the study: The collaborator samples originated in the United States, Italy and Spain and spanned the acute and convalescent phases of COVID-19. The samples were drawn from two sources: the first 160 participants of the ongoing ImmuneRACE study, and 1,254 subjects contributed by 6 global collaborators. The sample metadata nearly always contained a de-identified subject ID, COVID-19 status, age in years and sex. The dataset comprised deeply sampled blood TCRbeta repertoires from subjects exposed to, actively infected with, or recovered from COVID-19. The material from the prospective study consisted of cDNA or gDNA derived from T cells, B-cell-depleted T cells, or PBMCs. Where available, HLA class I and class II types were obtained from metadata supplied by the sample provider rather than from assay-based typing. A freely available public database, intended as a resource for researchers studying the immune response to SARS-CoV-2, is where the repertoires were released. Here is what the overall study found, with its caveats: How much clinical and demographic metadata was included differed by source and by participant, and the metadata was provided uncurated.

Whole blood was collected in K2EDTA tubes by collaborating institutions according to the institutions' own protocols. For TCRbeta analysis, collaborator samples were shipped as frozen whole blood, as isolated PBMCs, or as DNA extracted from either sample type. The V and J segments used are TRBV9 and TRBJ2-2; TRBD2 lines up with 11 middle nucleotides. What was sequenced was peripheral blood. The sequence was collected from a man aged 60 to 69 with active COVID-19. The DNA sequence is as follows: TGTGCCAGCAGCGTCGGGGTAGCGGGAGGGCCTCACGGGGAGCTGTTTTTT. Its translation reads: CASSVGVAGGPHGELFF.